The entry below describes one T cell receptor (beta chain). The antigen is not known. The length of the CDR3 is 14 residues. The germline CDR1 and CDR2 sequences are GTSNPN and SVGIG (reference sequence). V shed 3 bases and J shed 3 bases, with 9 bases lying between them. Generated by immunoSEQ multiplex PCR, the TCRdb table keeps only in-frame clones and is missing some. The sample shows roughly 680,000 clones, roughly nine tenths of them seen only once. The data are from a study of Ad26.COV2.S vaccination and SARS-CoV-2 variants. Study outcomes and limitations: Participants given vaccine showed non-spike TCR breadth similar to that of placebo recipients.

Noted treatment: around 19 received Ad26.COV2.S at low or high dose, single or two shots; about 5 received placebo; per-sample allocation not given. All samples were drawn on day 63, counting from the first vaccine or placebo injection. The sequence came from a person between 18 and 65 years old who received the Ad26.COV2.S COVID-19 vaccine or a placebo. This sequence joins TRBV30 and TRBJ1-6; D remains unclear. The input for sequencing was peripheral blood, taken in a trial of Ad26.COV2.S vaccine versus placebo. Written as DNA, the CDR3 is TGTGCCTGGAGATTAACACGCTATAATTCACCCCTCCACTTT. Its translation: CAWRLTRYNSPLHF. Using reference TRBV30 and TRBJ1-6 for the parts outside the CDR3, the full variable domain is SQTIHQWPATLVQPVGSPLSLECTVEGTSNPNLYWYRQAAGRGLQLLFYSVGIGQISSEVPQNLSASRPQDRQFILSSKKLLLSDSGFYLCAWRLTRYNSPLHFGNGTRLTVT.